The T cell receptor beta chain under discussion was sequenced for a study of regulatory T cells in long-lasting Graves disease. Combining iRepertoire HTBI primers with Arm-PCR of CDR3 regions, the authors built TCR beta libraries. TCRdb re-analysed the multiplex PCR reads in MiXCR, keeping a single row per CDR3 protein. The profile shows over 650,000 distinct CDR3 sequences, about 32% of them singletons. This clonotype showed up just a few times. Time point denoted: persistent/refractory GD, antithyroid drugs over 5 years with positive TRAb. The authors made the TCR library using RNA they extracted from PBMCs. The clonotype comes from a female donor with Graves disease. The material sequenced was peripheral blood mononuclear cells (PBMCs), taken when the disease was refractory, from a patient treated with antithyroid drugs.

Here the CDR3 reads CSVLGQGLLEQYF. The CDR3 nucleotides read TGCAGCGTTCTCGGACAGGGCTTGTTGGAGCAGTACTTC. V is TRBV29-1 and J is TRBJ2-7; 8 bases match TRBD1. This CDR3 is 13 amino acids long. Trimming cost V 5 bases and J 7 bases; bases outside gene matches: 10. The germline CDR1 and CDR2 sequences are SQVTM and ANQGSEA.